This is a list of T cell receptor beta chains from one sample in a study of blood T cells in healthy people across ages. One entry per CDR3 protein results from TCRdb running MiXCR on the 5' RACE reads. Of 700,000 to 900,000 distinct CDR3 sequences in the sample, about 53% were seen once. What was sequenced was blood. These receptors were obtained from a man older than 75 in good health. Both conserved end residues are trimmed from each CDR3.

>TRBV27|TRBJ1-5
ASRPLPLKSNQPQH
>TRBV12-5|TRBJ2-6
ASALGQANSGANVLT
>TRBV7-9|TRBJ2-5
ASSLVQGQETQY
>TRBV4-2|TRBJ2-1
ASSQEGTSYRNEQF
>TRBV10-3|TRBJ2-7
AISPPGLDNYEQY
>TRBV5-1|TRBJ1-5
ASSLDRTPNQPQH
>TRBV12-3/TRBV12-4|TRBJ2-3
ASSRNGYSMQY
>TRBV2|TRBJ1-2
ASSETGQRYT
>TRBV3-1|TRBJ2-7
ASSQDLGASSYERY
>TRBV12-3/TRBV12-4|TRBJ2-7
ASSLYGTGAISSYEQY
>TRBV5-1|TRBJ2-7
ASSYFPPGTGNEQY
>TRBV7-9|TRBJ2-7
ASSPPSGGKYEQY
>TRBV20-1|TRBJ2-7
SARLAGGVSYEQY
>TRBV20-1|TRBJ2-1
SAREKRNEQF
>TRBV5-1|TRBJ1-2
ASSLGQGDYGYT
>TRBV9|TRBJ2-4
ASSVASQGAKNIQY